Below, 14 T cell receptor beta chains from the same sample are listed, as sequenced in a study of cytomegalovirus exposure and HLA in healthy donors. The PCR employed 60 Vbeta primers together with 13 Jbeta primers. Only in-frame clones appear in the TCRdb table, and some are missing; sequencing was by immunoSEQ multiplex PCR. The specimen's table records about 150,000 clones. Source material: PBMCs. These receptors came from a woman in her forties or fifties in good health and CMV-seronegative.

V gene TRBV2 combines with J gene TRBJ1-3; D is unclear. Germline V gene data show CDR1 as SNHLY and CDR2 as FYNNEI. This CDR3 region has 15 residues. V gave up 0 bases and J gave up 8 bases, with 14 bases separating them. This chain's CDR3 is CASSEAFVGVDTIYF. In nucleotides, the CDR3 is TGTGCCAGCAGTGAAGCGTTTGTCGGTGTCGACACCATATATTTT.

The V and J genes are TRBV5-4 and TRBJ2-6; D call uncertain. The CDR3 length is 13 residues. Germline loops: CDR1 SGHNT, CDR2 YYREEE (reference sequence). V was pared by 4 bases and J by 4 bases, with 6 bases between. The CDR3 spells CASSLAGANVLTF. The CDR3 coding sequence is TGTGCCAGCAGCCTGGCGGGGGCCAACGTCCTGACTTTC.

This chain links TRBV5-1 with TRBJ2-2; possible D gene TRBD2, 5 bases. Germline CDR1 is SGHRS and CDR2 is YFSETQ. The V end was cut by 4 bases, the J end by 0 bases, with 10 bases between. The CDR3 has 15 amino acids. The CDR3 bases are TGCGCCAGCAGCCCGCTACTAGCGAACACCGGGGAGCTGTTTTTT. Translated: CASSPLLANTGELFF.

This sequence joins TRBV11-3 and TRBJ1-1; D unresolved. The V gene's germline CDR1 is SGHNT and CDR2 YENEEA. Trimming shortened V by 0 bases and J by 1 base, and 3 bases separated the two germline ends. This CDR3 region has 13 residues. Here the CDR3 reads CASSLDGNTEAFF. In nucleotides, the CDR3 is TGTGCCAGCAGCTTAGACGGGAACACTGAAGCTTTCTTT.

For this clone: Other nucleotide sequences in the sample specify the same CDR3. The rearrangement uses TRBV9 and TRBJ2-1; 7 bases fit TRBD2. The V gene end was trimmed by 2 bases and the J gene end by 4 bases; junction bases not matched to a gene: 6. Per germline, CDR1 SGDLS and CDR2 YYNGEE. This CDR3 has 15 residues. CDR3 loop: CASSVASGGYNEQFF. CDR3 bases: TGTGCCAGCAGCGTTGCTAGCGGCGGTTACAATGAGCAGTTCTTC.

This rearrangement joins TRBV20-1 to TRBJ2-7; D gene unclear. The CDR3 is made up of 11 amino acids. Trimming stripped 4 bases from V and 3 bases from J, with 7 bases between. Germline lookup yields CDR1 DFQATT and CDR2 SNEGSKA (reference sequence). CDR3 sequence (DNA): TGCAGTGCTACACAGAGCTACGAGCAGTACTTC. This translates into CSATQSYEQYF.

CDR3 region: CASSVGQGTNTEAFF. The CDR3 DNA reads as TGCGCCAGCAGCGTTGGACAGGGGACGAACACTGAAGCTTTCTTT. V and J are TRBV5-1 and TRBJ1-1, with TRBD1 identical over 9 bases. Germline loops: CDR1 SGHRS, CDR2 YFSETQ. V shed 4 bases and J 1 base; nucleotides not matched to a gene: 5. This CDR3 comprises 15 residues.

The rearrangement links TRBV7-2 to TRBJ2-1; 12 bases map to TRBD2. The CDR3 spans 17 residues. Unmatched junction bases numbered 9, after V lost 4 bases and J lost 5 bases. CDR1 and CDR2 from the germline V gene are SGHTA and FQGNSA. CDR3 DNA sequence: TGTGCCAGCAGCTCCTTAACTAGCGGGAGGCCCGACAATGAGCAGTTCTTC. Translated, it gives CASSSLTSGRPDNEQFF.

The CDR3 loop is CASSKGGGVQFF. The CDR3, as DNA: TGTGCCAGCAGCAAGGGCGGGGGGGTCCAGTTCTTC. The chain joins TRBV5-6 to TRBJ2-1, with 9 bases fitting TRBD2. The CDR3 is 12 amino acids. The V gene's germline CDR1 is SGHDT and CDR2 YYEEEE. J gave up 13 bases and V 4 bases, and 6 bases lay outside the gene matches.

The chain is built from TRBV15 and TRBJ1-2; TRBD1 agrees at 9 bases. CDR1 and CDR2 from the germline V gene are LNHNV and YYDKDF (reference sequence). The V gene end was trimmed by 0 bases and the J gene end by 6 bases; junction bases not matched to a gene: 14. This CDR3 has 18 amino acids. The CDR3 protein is CATSREPGQGMKGDGYTF. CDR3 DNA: TGTGCCACCAGCAGAGAACCGGGACAGGGTATGAAGGGGGATGGCTACACCTTC.

This CDR3 is CASSFTGTGGYGYTF. Written as DNA, the CDR3 is TGTGCCAGCAGCTTTACCGGGACGGGAGGCTATGGCTACACCTTC. The gene calls are TRBV7-8 and TRBJ1-2; D is possibly TRBD1 (5 bases). V lost 3 bases, J lost 4 bases, and 15 bases lay in between. CDR1 and CDR2 from the germline V gene are SGHVS and FQNEAQ. The CDR3 has 15 amino acids.

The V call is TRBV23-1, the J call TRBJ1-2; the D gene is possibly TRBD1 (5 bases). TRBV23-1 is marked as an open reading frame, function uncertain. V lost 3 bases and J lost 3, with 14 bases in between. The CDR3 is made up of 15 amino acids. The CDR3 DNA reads TGCGCCAGCAGTCAGACCAGGGTCCGGGACTATGGCTACACCTTC. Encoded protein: CASSQTRVRDYGYTF.

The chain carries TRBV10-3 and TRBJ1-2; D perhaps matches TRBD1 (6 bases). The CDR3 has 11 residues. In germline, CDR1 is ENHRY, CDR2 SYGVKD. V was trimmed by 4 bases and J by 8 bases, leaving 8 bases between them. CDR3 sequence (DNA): TGTGCCATCAGTGCAGGGGAGGGCTACACCTTC. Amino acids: CAISAGEGYTF.

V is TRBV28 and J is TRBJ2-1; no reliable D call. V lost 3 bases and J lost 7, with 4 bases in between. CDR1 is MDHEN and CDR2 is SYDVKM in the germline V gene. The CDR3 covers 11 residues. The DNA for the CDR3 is TGTGCCAGCAGTTTTATAAATGAGCAGTTCTTC. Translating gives CASSFINEQFF.